The 2 T cell receptor beta chains in this list originate from one sample, sequenced in a study of blood T cell repertoires in COVID-19. Clones were sequenced by immunoSEQ multiplex PCR, and TCRdb holds only the in-frame ones, with some missing. The sample shows about 28,000 clones, 89% of them seen only once. Input material: peripheral blood. The receptor set was obtained from a human donor with acute or convalescent COVID-19. The donor label of this sample is uncertain.

The chain combines TRBV19 with TRBJ1-4; 7 nucleotides align to TRBD1. CDR1 LNHDA and CDR2 SQIVND come from the germline V gene (reference sequence). This CDR3 contains 15 residues. V was clipped by 3 bases and J by 7 bases; unmatched bases: 8. CDR3 in DNA: TGTGCCAGTAGTATTCTGGACAGGTTGGGTGAAAAACTGTTTTTT. This gives the protein CASSILDRLGEKLFF.

This clone came up once. The chain combines TRBV5-1 with TRBJ2-5; TRBD2 agrees at 8 bases. Germline CDR1 reads SGHRS; CDR2 reads YFSETQ. Unmatched junction bases numbered 1, after V lost 5 bases and J lost 1 base. The CDR3 runs 13 residues. The CDR3 loop reads CASRTSGQETQYF. DNA of the CDR3: TGCGCCAGCAGAACTAGCGGCCAAGAGACCCAGTACTTC.